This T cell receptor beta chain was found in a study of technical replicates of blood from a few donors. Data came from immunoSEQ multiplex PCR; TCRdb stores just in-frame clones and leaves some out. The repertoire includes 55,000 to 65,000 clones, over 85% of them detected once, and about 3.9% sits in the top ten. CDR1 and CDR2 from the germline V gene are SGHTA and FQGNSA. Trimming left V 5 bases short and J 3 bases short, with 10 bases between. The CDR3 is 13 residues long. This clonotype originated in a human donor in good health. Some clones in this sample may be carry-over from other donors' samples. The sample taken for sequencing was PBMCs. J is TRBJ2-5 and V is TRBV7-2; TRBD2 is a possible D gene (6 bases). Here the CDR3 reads CASSARLEETQYF. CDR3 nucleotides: TGTGCCAGCAGCGCCCGACTAGAAGAGACCCAGTACTTC.